The 18 T cell receptor beta chains in this list originate from one sample, sequenced in a study of blood T cell repertoires in COVID-19. Repertoires were generated with immunoSEQ multiplex PCR, while TCRdb's copy carries only in-frame clones and drops some. The sample yields under 200,000 clones, roughly nine tenths seen once. The sequenced material came from peripheral blood. These receptors were obtained from an older woman with acute or convalescent COVID-19.

The chain employs TRBV4-2 and TRBJ2-1; 7 bases map to TRBD2. Germline trimming cut 0 bases from V and 8 bases from J; bases unmatched to any gene: 10. The CDR3 contains 16 residues. Germline V gene lookup returns CDR1 LGHNA and CDR2 YNFKEQ. This chain's CDR3 is CASSQDAGLRGDEQFF. In DNA, the CDR3 is TGTGCCAGCAGCCAAGATGCGGGACTACGGGGTGATGAGCAGTTCTTC.

The chain combines TRBV7-9 with TRBJ2-3, with TRBD2 matching over 9 bases. Germline loops: CDR1 SEHNR, CDR2 FQNEAQ (reference sequence). V shed 5 bases, J shed 1 base, and the junction held 7 bases outside the gene matches. There are 16 residues in the CDR3. The CDR3, as DNA: TGTGCCAGCAGCCGTGAGAGCGGGGGGCGCACAGATACGCAGTATTTT. This translates into CASSRESGGRTDTQYF.

V gene TRBV7-3 combines with J gene TRBJ2-2; 7 bases align to TRBD1. This CDR3 is 15 amino acids long. Germline V CDR1 and CDR2: SGHTA, FQGTGA. Trimming cost V 4 bases and J 6 bases; bases outside gene matches: 8. The CDR3, as DNA: TGTGCCAGCAGCTCCCGACAGGGAATTGCCGGGGAGCTGTTTTTT. Its translation is CASSSRQGIAGELFF.

This chain links TRBV27 with TRBJ2-7; tentative D call: TRBD1 (6 bases). Trimming stripped 6 bases from V and 3 bases from J, with 12 bases between. Germline CDR1 is MNHEY and CDR2 is SMNVEV (reference sequence). The CDR3 runs 13 residues. The CDR3 loop reads CASRIRDNYEQYF. CDR3 DNA sequence: TGTGCCAGCAGAATTCGGGACAACTACGAGCAGTACTTC.

The rearrangement links TRBV4-2 to TRBJ1-2; D is possibly TRBD1 (5 bases). This CDR3 has 16 residues. The V gene's germline CDR1 is LGHNA and CDR2 YNFKEQ. V was shortened by 0 bases and J by 2 bases, with 13 bases between the two germline ends. In DNA form, the CDR3 reads TGTGCCAGCAGCCAAGAAGGCTCAGGGTTAAACTATGGCTACACCTTC. Its translation: CASSQEGSGLNYGYTF.

CDR3 nucleotides: TGTGCCAGCAGCCCCCGAGCAGGGGTGAAGGGGGCTTTCTTT. It codes for CASSPRAGVKGAFF. J is TRBJ1-1 and V is TRBV7-2; the D gene is possibly TRBD1 (6 bases). The CDR3 contains 14 residues. Per the germline V gene, CDR1 is SGHTA and CDR2 is FQGNSA. Trimming removed 5 bases at V and 11 bases at J, with 21 bases between.

This clone showed up just once. The chain links TRBV6-5 to TRBJ1-1; D might be TRBD1 (5 bases). V lost 6 bases and J lost 5, with 13 bases in between. The germline V gene has CDR1 MNHEY and CDR2 SVGAGI. There are 13 residues in the CDR3. CDR3 DNA sequence: TGTGCCAGCAGCCCAAATGGGGGGACTGAAGCTTTCTTT. Protein: CASSPNGGTEAFF.

This clone was found a few times. This chain connects TRBV18 to TRBJ1-1, with D possibly being TRBD1 (5 bases). CDR3 size: 15 residues. Looked up from germline, CDR1 is KGHSH and CDR2 is LQKENI. Trimming removed 6 bases from V and 3 bases from J, with 17 bases in between. The CDR3: CASSPNGGEYTEAFF. CDR3 DNA sequence: TGTGCCAGCTCTCCGAACGGAGGGGAATACACTGAAGCTTTCTTT. Looking up the rest from reference TRBV18 and TRBJ1-1 gives the full variable domain: NAGVMQNPRHLVRRRGQEARLRCSPMKGHSHVYWYRQLPEEGLKFMVYLQKENIIDESGMPKERFSAEFPKEGPSILRIQQVVRGDSAAYFCASSPNGGEYTEAFFGQGTRLTVV.

This rearrangement joins TRBV4-3 to TRBJ2-1; 9 bases fit TRBD1. Germline V gives CDR1 LGHNA, CDR2 YSLEER. Trimming cost V 1 base and J 7 bases; bases outside gene matches: 8. This CDR3 is built from 16 residues. CDR3 sequence reads: CASSQAWGQGINEQFF. CDR3 bases: TGCGCCAGCAGCCAAGCCTGGGGACAGGGTATTAATGAGCAGTTCTTC.

The chain combines TRBV28 with TRBJ1-5; D gene unclear. V lost 5 bases to trimming and J lost 7 bases, with 6 bases between them. The CDR3 loop spans 11 amino acids. Germline V gene data show CDR1 as MDHEN and CDR2 as SYDVKM. The chain's CDR3 is CASSTRQPQHF. CDR3 nucleotides: TGTGCCAGCAGTACGCGACAGCCCCAGCATTTT.

The chain has TRBV12-2 and TRBJ1-5; TRBD1 was called by the table and not checked on the DNA. TRBV12-2 is a pseudogene. The length of the CDR3 is 15 residues. This CDR3 reads CASRAHRVYNQPQHF. The CDR3 DNA reads as TGTGCAAGTCGCGCCCACAGGGTATACAATCAGCCCCAGCATTTT.

The V and J genes are TRBV5-1 and TRBJ2-1, with TRBD2 matching 9 bases. The CDR3 loop spans 14 amino acids. CDR1 and CDR2 (germline): SGHRS, YFSETQ. V was pared by 4 bases and J by 1 base, with 0 bases of the junction left unmatched. This CDR3 reads CASSAGGSYNEQFF. The CDR3 DNA sequence: TGCGCCAGCAGCGCGGGGGGGTCCTACAATGAGCAGTTCTTC.

This clone was detected only a few times. The chain is built from TRBV2 and TRBJ1-1; TRBD1 is a possible D gene (5 bases). Per the germline V gene, CDR1 is SNHLY and CDR2 is FYNNEI. V lost 5 bases and J lost 5, with 18 bases in between. This CDR3 is 15 amino acids long. The CDR3 protein is CASSTHQGVRTEAFF. CDR3 coding DNA: TGTGCCAGCAGTACACACCAGGGCGTTCGGACTGAAGCTTTCTTT.

The genes are TRBV5-1 and TRBJ1-2; TRBD1 might be the D (5 bases). Germline V gene data show CDR1 as SGHRS and CDR2 as YFSETQ. This CDR3 contains 13 residues. The V and J ends lost 4 bases and 5 bases respectively, with 12 bases between them. CDR3 coding DNA: TGCGCCAGCAGCACAGACAGCTTTTATGGCTACACCTTC. Translating it yields CASSTDSFYGYTF.

The sample holds one count of this clone. This chain connects TRBV2 to TRBJ2-1, with 9 bases that match TRBD2. CDR1 SNHLY and CDR2 FYNNEI come from the germline V gene. Trimming cost V 2 bases and J 9 bases; bases outside gene matches: 8. The CDR3 contains 15 residues. CDR3 nucleotides: TGTGCCAGCAGTGAAACGGTAGCGGGAGTGCTTGAGCAGTTCTTC. Translation gives CASSETVAGVLEQFF.

The chain links TRBV11-2 to TRBJ1-6, with 7 bases lining up with TRBD1. Looked up from germline, CDR1 is SGHAT and CDR2 is FQNNGV. The CDR3 has 15 residues. The trim removed 4 bases at V and 5 bases at J, leaving 5 bases unmatched. The CDR3 DNA reads TGTGCCAGCAGCTCGCCGGGACAGAATAATTCACCCCTCCACTTT. Translation: CASSSPGQNNSPLHF.

This rearrangement joins TRBV5-4 to TRBJ1-2, with 7 nucleotides matching TRBD1. Germline trimming cut 3 bases from V and 1 base from J; bases unmatched to any gene: 9. This CDR3 contains 16 residues. CDR1 SGHNT and CDR2 YYREEE come from the germline V gene (reference sequence). The CDR3 DNA reads TGTGCCAGCAGCTCTAAAAACGGACAGGTTAACTATGGCTACACCTTC. As protein: CASSSKNGQVNYGYTF.

The V call is TRBV12-3 or TRBV12-4, the J call TRBJ2-3; D ambiguous. The CDR3 covers 11 residues. Trimming cost V 6 bases and J 4 bases, with 5 bases left between them. The CDR3 here is CASSPSDTQYF. CDR3 sequence (DNA): TGTGCCAGCAGCCCATCAGATACGCAGTATTTT.